The sequence of this TCR beta chain was determined in a study of blood T cell repertoires in COVID-19. Germline loops: CDR1 KGHDR, CDR2 SFDVKD. V dropped 0 bases and J dropped 6 bases, with 13 bases sitting between them. CDR3 length equals 15 residues. Profiled with immunoSEQ multiplex PCR; TCRdb holds only in-frame clones, not every one. There are 200,000 to 250,000 clones in the sample; about 90% occur only once, and about 14% lies in the top ten. The sequenced material came from PBMCs or T cells enriched from blood (not recorded which). This chain links TRBV24-1 with TRBJ1-2; a weak D match, TRBD1 (6 bases). This TCR came from a woman between 45 and 65 years old with acute COVID-19. In nucleotides, the CDR3 is TGTGCCACCAGTGATTTGACCAGGGGATCGAATGGCTACACCTTC. Its translation is CATSDLTRGSNGYTF.